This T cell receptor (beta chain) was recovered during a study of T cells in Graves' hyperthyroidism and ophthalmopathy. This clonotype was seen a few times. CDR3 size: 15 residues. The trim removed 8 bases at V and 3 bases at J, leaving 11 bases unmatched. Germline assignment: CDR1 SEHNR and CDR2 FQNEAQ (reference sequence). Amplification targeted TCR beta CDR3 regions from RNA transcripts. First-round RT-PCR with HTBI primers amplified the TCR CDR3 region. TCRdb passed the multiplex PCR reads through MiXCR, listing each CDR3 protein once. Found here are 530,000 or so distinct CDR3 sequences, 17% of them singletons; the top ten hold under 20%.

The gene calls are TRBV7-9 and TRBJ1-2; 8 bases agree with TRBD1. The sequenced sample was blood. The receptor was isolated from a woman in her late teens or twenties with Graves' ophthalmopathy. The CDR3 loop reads CASGRRGQEDYGYTF. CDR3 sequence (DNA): TGTGCCAGCGGCCGGCGGGGACAGGAGGACTATGGCTACACCTTC. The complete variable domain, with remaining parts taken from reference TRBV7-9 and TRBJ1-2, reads DTGVSQNPRHKITKRGQNVTFRCDPISEHNRLYWYRQTLGQGPEFLTYFQNEAQLEKSRLLSDRFSAERPKGSFSTLEIQRTEQGDSAMYLCASGRRGQEDYGYTFGSGTRLTVV.